A single sample is the source of the 23 T cell receptor beta chains below, sequenced in a study of T cells in pancreatic ductal adenocarcinoma. This table comes from immunoSEQ multiplex PCR, and its TCRdb copy is limited to in-frame clones, with some not included. Of over 90,000 clones listed, roughly 96% are singletons. The selected patients with pancreatic ductal adenocarcinoma had surgery but no neoadjuvant therapy. Material for sequencing was PBMCs. These TCRs come from a human donor with pancreatic ductal adenocarcinoma.

The rearrangement links TRBV5-6 to TRBJ2-2, with D possibly matching TRBD2 (6 bases). Deletions cut 4 bases from V and 2 bases from J, with 15 bases between. The CDR3 spans 16 residues. Germline assignment: CDR1 SGHDT and CDR2 YYEEEE. This CDR3 is CASSTTLAINTGELFF. CDR3 nucleotide sequence: TGTGCCAGCAGCACAACCCTAGCGATCAACACCGGGGAGCTGTTTTTT. Full variable domain (rest looked up from reference TRBV5-6 and TRBJ2-2): DAGVTQSPTHLIKTRGQQVTLRCSPKSGHDTVSWYQQALGQGPQFIFQYYEEEERQRGNFPDRFSGHQFPNYSSELNVNALLLGDSALYLCASSTTLAINTGELFFGEGSRLTVL.

CDR3 coding DNA: TGTGCCAGCACCGCCTACGTACAAGAGACCCAGTACTTC. It encodes CASTAYVQETQYF. The rearrangement joins TRBV28 to TRBJ2-5, with D unresolved. This CDR3 spans 13 amino acids. Between the trimmed V and J ends, which lost 7 bases and 2 bases, there was a span of 11 bases. CDR1 is MDHEN, CDR2 SYDVKM, per germline.

This clone was seen only once. V is TRBV7-9 and J is TRBJ2-7; possibly TRBD2 for D (6 bases). CDR1 is SEHNR and CDR2 is FQNEAQ in the germline V gene (reference sequence). Trimming took off 5 bases at V and 2 bases at J, with 10 bases between the two ends. This CDR3 spans 13 amino acids. CDR3: CASSGTPTYEQYF. The CDR3, as DNA: TGTGCCAGCAGCGGGACTCCAACCTACGAGCAGTACTTC. The variable domain in full, completed from reference TRBV7-9 and TRBJ2-7, reads DTGVSQNPRHKITKRGQNVTFRCDPISEHNRLYWYRQTLGQGPEFLTYFQNEAQLEKSRLLSDRFSAERPKGSFSTLEIQRTEQGDSAMYLCASSGTPTYEQYFGPGTRLTVT.

V gene TRBV18 combines with J gene TRBJ1-2, with a tentative D call TRBD1 (6 bases). Germline V lookup: CDR1 KGHSH, CDR2 LQKENI. The V end was cut by 2 bases, the J end by 4 bases, with 17 bases between. The CDR3 loop spans 16 amino acids. CDR3 in amino acids: CASSPSTGGASYGYTF. The CDR3 DNA reads as TGTGCCAGCTCACCAAGTACGGGGGGCGCTTCCTATGGCTACACCTTC.

The rearrangement uses TRBV6-5 and TRBJ2-7; 10 bases agree with TRBD1. Germline V CDR1 and CDR2: MNHEY, SVGAGI. The CDR3 loop spans 14 amino acids. Trimming at V came to 5 bases and at J to 0 bases, leaving 1 base not matched to a gene. Here the CDR3 DNA reads TGTGCCAGCAGTCGGACAGGGGGCTCCTACGAGCAGTACTTC. Its protein product is CASSRTGGSYEQYF.

The chain is built from TRBV29-1 and TRBJ2-3, with TRBD2 matching over 8 bases. V dropped 4 bases and J dropped 5; count of bases not matched to a gene: 5. The CDR3 spans 13 residues. Germline CDR1 reads SQVTM; CDR2 reads ANQGSEA. This chain's CDR3 is CSVVPLAGDTQYF. The DNA of the CDR3 is TGCAGCGTTGTACCCCTAGCGGGAGATACGCAGTATTTT.

The chain combines TRBV11-2 with TRBJ2-5, with TRBD2 as a possible D gene (6 bases). The length of the CDR3 is 15 residues. Per germline, CDR1 SGHAT and CDR2 FQNNGV. Trimming stripped 3 bases from V and 5 bases from J, with 16 bases between. For the CDR3, the DNA is TGTGCCAGCAGCTTGGACTATACGTGGATGGAGACCCAGTACTTC. It yields the protein CASSLDYTWMETQYF.

This clone was seen a few times. CDR3 in amino acids: CASSPRTGLYEQYF. The CDR3 DNA reads TGTGCCAGCTCACCGAGGACAGGGCTCTACGAGCAGTACTTC. The gene calls are TRBV18 and TRBJ2-7, with 8 positions matching TRBD1. The germline V gene encodes CDR1 KGHSH and CDR2 LQKENI. J lost 3 bases, V lost 3 bases, and 4 bases had no gene match. The length of the CDR3 is 14 residues.

The J gene is TRBJ2-3, the V gene TRBV5-1, with TRBD2 matching 8 bases. The length of the CDR3 is 14 residues. J was trimmed by 6 bases and V by 7 bases; bases with no gene match: 10. Germline values: CDR1 SGHRS, CDR2 YFSETQ. The CDR3 spells CASGAGVGWDTQYF. CDR3 DNA: TGCGCCAGCGGAGCGGGAGTTGGGTGGGATACGCAGTATTTT.

This sequence joins TRBV5-1 and TRBJ2-1; 11 bases fit TRBD2. Germline V gene sequence: CDR1 SGHRS, CDR2 YFSETQ. The length of the CDR3 is 17 residues. The junction had 8 bases not matched to a gene; V was cut back by 2 bases and J by 4 bases. Here the CDR3 reads CASSFGLAGGTYNEQFF. CDR3 nucleotides: TGCGCCAGCAGCTTCGGGCTAGCGGGAGGAACATACAATGAGCAGTTCTTC.

The rearrangement uses TRBV30 and TRBJ2-5, with 7 bases matching TRBD2. V trimming: 2 bases; J trimming: 4 bases; junction bases outside the gene matches: 7. The CDR3 has 14 amino acids. CDR1 is GTSNPN and CDR2 is SVGIG in the germline V gene (reference sequence). The CDR3 sequence is CAWSRTSFGETQYF. The CDR3 DNA follows: TGTGCCTGGAGTCGGACTAGTTTCGGAGAGACCCAGTACTTC.

This chain uses TRBV19 with TRBJ2-3; D call uncertain. Germline CDR1 is LNHDA and CDR2 is SQIVND (reference sequence). V was clipped by 3 bases and J by 2 bases, with 9 bases between them. The CDR3 length is 14 residues. The chain's CDR3 is CASSIAGFTDTQYF. In nucleotides, the CDR3 is TGTGCCAGTAGTATCGCAGGATTCACAGATACGCAGTATTTT.

The V gene is TRBV28, the J gene TRBJ2-1, with TRBD1 identical over 10 bases. Germline CDR1 MDHEN, CDR2 SYDVKM. V lost 3 bases to trimming and J lost 5 bases; unmatched junction nucleotides: 10. The CDR3 contains 17 residues. CDR3 sequence: CASSFGQGGAQDNEQFF. As DNA, the CDR3 is TGTGCCAGCAGTTTTGGACAGGGGGGAGCGCAAGACAATGAGCAGTTCTTC.

This clone was counted only a few times. DNA of the CDR3: TGTGCCTGGATAACCGAGGAAGCTTTCTTT. Its protein product is CAWITEEAFF. The chain uses TRBV30 and TRBJ1-1; no clear D. The V gene's germline CDR1 is GTSNPN and CDR2 SVGIG (reference sequence). With 4 bases removed from V and 8 bases from J, the gap between germline ends came to 8 bases. The CDR3 totals 10 residues.

This chain connects TRBV29-1 to TRBJ2-7; TRBD2 matches at 7 bases. Germline V gene lookup returns CDR1 SQVTM and CDR2 ANQGSEA. The CDR3 runs to 15 residues. V dropped 1 base and J dropped 2; count of bases not matched to a gene: 8. The CDR3: CSVEAGLAEPYEQYF. The DNA of the CDR3 is TGCAGCGTTGAAGCGGGTCTAGCGGAGCCCTACGAGCAGTACTTC.

The chain combines TRBV27 with TRBJ2-7; D is perhaps TRBD2 (6 bases). Germline values: CDR1 MNHEY, CDR2 SMNVEV (reference sequence). V was pared by 3 bases and J by 4 bases, with 16 bases between. This CDR3 is built from 15 residues. The CDR3 sequence is CASSLGGTLPYEQYF. Written as DNA, the CDR3 is TGTGCCAGCAGTTTGGGCGGGACCCTACCATACGAGCAGTACTTC.

V usage is TRBV5-5 and J usage is TRBJ1-3; 9 nucleotides agree with TRBD1. The germline CDR1 and CDR2 sequences are SGHKS and YYEKEE (reference sequence). The junction had 5 bases not matched to a gene; V was cut back by 3 bases and J by 4 bases. The CDR3 length is 15 residues. CDR3 protein: CASSSGTGNGNTIYF. Here the CDR3 DNA reads TGTGCCAGCAGCTCAGGGACAGGGAACGGAAACACCATATATTTT.

This rearrangement joins TRBV7-2 to TRBJ2-5, with TRBD2 matching 7 bases. The CDR3 has 16 amino acids. V shed 6 bases and J 4 bases; nucleotides not matched to a gene: 14. Germline CDR1 and CDR2: SGHTA and FQGNSA. CDR3 in amino acids: CASSFGWGEGPETQYF. DNA for the CDR3: TGTGCCAGCAGTTTCGGATGGGGGGAGGGCCCAGAGACCCAGTACTTC.

This clone was recorded a few times. The V call is TRBV13, the J call TRBJ2-5; 12 bases are a match to TRBD2. CDR1 is PRHDT and CDR2 is FYEKMQ in the germline V gene (reference sequence). V lost 2 bases to trimming and J lost 4 bases; unmatched junction nucleotides: 11. The CDR3 is made up of 18 amino acids. In DNA form, the CDR3 reads TGTGCCAGCAGCTTAAGAATCCTCGGACTAGCGGGACGAGAGACCCAGTACTTC. It is translated as CASSLRILGLAGRETQYF. Using reference TRBV13 and TRBJ2-5 for the parts outside the CDR3, the full variable domain is AAGVIQSPRHLIKEKRETATLKCYPIPRHDTVYWYQQGPGQDPQFLISFYEKMQSDKGSIPDRFSAQQFSDYHSELNMSSLELGDSALYFCASSLRILGLAGRETQYFGPGTRLLVL.

The chain links TRBV28 to TRBJ1-1, with D perhaps matching TRBD1 (6 bases). CDR1 is MDHEN and CDR2 is SYDVKM in the germline V gene. Trimming shortened V by 5 bases and J by 10 bases, and 11 bases separated the two germline ends. The CDR3 loop spans 11 amino acids. The DNA of the CDR3 is TGTGCCAGCAGTGACAGGCGGGTAGCTTTCTTT. Its protein product is CASSDRRVAFF.

The chain uses TRBV7-9 and TRBJ2-1; a possible D gene is TRBD1 (5 bases). The germline V gene encodes CDR1 SEHNR and CDR2 FQNEAQ (reference sequence). The CDR3 length is 13 residues. V lost 3 bases, J lost 3 bases, and 6 bases lay in between. For the CDR3, the DNA is TGTGCCAGCAGCTTCCAGGGCTACAATGAGCAGTTCTTC. Translation: CASSFQGYNEQFF.

This sequence joins TRBV18 and TRBJ2-2; TRBD2 matches 9 bases. Germline assignment: CDR1 KGHSH and CDR2 LQKENI. J lost 5 bases, V lost 2 bases, and 6 bases had no gene match. This CDR3 is built from 16 residues. Here the CDR3 DNA reads TGTGCCAGCTCACCAAGGTTAGCGGGAGAAACCGGGGAGCTGTTTTTT. This gives the protein CASSPRLAGETGELFF.

This clone came up once. This chain uses TRBV7-2 with TRBJ1-1, with D perhaps TRBD1 (6 bases). There are 14 residues in the CDR3. Germline V gives CDR1 SGHTA, CDR2 FQGNSA. Trimming pared 5 bases from V and 1 base from J, leaving 11 bases between. The CDR3 spells CASSPGHQNTEAFF. The CDR3 DNA sequence: TGTGCCAGCAGCCCGGGACACCAGAACACTGAAGCTTTCTTT. Combining the CDR3 with reference TRBV7-2 and TRBJ1-1 gives the whole variable domain GAGVSQSPSNKVTEKGKDVELRCDPISGHTALYWYRQSLGQGLEFLIYFQGNSAPDKSGLPSDRFSAERTGGSVSTLTIQRTQQEDSAVYLCASSPGHQNTEAFFGQGTRLTVV.